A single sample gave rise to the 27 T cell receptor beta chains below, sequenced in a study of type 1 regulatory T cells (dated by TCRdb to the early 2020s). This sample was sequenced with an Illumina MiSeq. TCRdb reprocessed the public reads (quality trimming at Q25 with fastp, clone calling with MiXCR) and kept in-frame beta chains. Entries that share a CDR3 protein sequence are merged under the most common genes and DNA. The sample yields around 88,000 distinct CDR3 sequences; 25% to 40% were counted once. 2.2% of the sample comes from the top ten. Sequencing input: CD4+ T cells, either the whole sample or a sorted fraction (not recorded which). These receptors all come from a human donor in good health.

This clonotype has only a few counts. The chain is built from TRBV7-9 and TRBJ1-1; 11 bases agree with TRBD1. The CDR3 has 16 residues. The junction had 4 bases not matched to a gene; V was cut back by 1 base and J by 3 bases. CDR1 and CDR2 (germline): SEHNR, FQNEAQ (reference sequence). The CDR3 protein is CASSLDGQGAYTEAFF. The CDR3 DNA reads TGTGCCAGCAGCTTAGACGGACAGGGGGCCTACACTGAAGCTTTCTTT.

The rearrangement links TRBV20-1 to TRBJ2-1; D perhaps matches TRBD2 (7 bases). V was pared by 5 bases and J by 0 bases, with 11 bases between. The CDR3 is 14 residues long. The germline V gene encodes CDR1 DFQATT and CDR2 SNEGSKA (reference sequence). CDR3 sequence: CSAEGGSSYNEQFF. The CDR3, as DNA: TGCAGTGCTGAGGGGGGGAGCTCCTACAATGAGCAGTTCTTC.

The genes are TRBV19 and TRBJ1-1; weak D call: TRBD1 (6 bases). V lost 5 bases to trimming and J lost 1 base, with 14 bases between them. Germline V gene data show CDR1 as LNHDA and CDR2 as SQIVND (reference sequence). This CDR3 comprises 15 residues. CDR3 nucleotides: TGTGCCAGTAGTGGGTCAGAGACAGGGAACACTGAAGCTTTCTTT. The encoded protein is CASSGSETGNTEAFF. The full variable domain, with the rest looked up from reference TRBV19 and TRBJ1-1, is DGGITQSPKYLFRKEGQNVTLSCEQNLNHDAMYWYRQDPGQGLRLIYYSQIVNDFQKGDIAEGYSVSREKKESFPLTVTSAQKNPTAFYLCASSGSETGNTEAFFGQGTRLTVV.

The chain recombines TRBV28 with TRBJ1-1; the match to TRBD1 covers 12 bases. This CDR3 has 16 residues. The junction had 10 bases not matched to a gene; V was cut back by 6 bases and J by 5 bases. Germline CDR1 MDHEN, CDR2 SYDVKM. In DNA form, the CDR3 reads TGTGCCAGCAGAGCGATCCGGGACAGGGGGCGAACTGAAGCTTTCTTT. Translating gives CASRAIRDRGRTEAFF.

The CDR3 loop reads CASWAEPPNEQFF. CDR3 nucleotide sequence: TGTGCCAGTTGGGCCGAGCCCCCCAATGAGCAGTTCTTC. The genes are TRBV12-3 or TRBV12-4 and TRBJ2-1; D is undetermined. With 9 bases removed from V and 6 bases from J, the gap between germline ends came to 15 bases. The CDR3 length is 13 residues.

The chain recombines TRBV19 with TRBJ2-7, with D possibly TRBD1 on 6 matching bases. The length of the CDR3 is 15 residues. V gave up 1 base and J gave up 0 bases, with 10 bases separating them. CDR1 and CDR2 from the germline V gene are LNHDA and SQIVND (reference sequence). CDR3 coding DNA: TGTGCCAGTAGTATAGGACAGGACCTCTCCTACGAGCAGTACTTC. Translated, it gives CASSIGQDLSYEQYF.

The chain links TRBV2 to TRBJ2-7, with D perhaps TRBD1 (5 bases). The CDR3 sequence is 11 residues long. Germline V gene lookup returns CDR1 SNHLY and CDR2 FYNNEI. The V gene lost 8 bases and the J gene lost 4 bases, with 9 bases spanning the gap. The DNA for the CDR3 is TGTGCCAGCGGCAGGGATTACGAGCAGTACTTC. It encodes CASGRDYEQYF.

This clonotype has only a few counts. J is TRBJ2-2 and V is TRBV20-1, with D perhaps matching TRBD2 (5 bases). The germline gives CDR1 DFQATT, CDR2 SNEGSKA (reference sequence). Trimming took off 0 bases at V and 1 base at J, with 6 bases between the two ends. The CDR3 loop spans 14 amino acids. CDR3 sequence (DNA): TGCAGTGCTAGAGATCGGGGGAACACCGGGGAGCTGTTTTTT. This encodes CSARDRGNTGELFF.

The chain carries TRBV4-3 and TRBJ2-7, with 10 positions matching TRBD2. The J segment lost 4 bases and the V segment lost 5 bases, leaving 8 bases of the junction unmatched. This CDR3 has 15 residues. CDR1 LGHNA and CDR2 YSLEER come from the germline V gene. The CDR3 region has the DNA TGCGCCAGCAGCAGGGTAGCGGGAGGTCCTTACGAGCAGTACTTC. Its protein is CASSRVAGGPYEQYF.

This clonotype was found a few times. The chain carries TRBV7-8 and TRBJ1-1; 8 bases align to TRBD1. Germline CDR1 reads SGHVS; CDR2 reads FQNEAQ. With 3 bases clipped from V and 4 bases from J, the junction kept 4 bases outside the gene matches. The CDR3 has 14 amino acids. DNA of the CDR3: TGTGCCAGCAGCTTCTCCGGGACAGGCACTGAAGCTTTCTTT. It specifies CASSFSGTGTEAFF.

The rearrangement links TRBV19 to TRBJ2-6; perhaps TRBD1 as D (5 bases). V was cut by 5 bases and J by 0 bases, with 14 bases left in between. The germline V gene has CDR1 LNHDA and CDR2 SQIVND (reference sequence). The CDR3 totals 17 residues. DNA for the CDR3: TGTGCCAGTAGTTTCGACAGTGTACTCTCTGGGGCCAACGTCCTGACTTTC. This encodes CASSFDSVLSGANVLTF.

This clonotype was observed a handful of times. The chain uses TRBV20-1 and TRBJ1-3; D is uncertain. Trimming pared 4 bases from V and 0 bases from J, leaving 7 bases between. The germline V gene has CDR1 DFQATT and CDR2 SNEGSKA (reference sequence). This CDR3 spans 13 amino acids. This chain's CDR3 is CSANGNSGNTIYF. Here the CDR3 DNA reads TGCAGTGCTAACGGCAACTCTGGAAACACCATATATTTT.

In DNA, the CDR3 is TGCAGTGCGGAAAACAGGGACAGCCTCAATCAGCCCCAGCATTTT. It translates to CSAENRDSLNQPQHF. The rearrangement uses TRBV20-1 and TRBJ1-5; 7 bases fit TRBD1. The CDR3 is 15 amino acids. The germline V gene encodes CDR1 DFQATT and CDR2 SNEGSKA (reference sequence). V gave up 6 bases and J gave up 3 bases; unmatched junction bases: 11.

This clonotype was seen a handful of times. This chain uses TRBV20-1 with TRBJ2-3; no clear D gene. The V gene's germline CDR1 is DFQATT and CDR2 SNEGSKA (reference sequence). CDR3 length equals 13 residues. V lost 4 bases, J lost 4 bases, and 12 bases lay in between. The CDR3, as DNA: TGCAGTGCTATACATAGCTTTGCAGATACGCAGTATTTT. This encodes CSAIHSFADTQYF.

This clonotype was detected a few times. For the CDR3, the DNA is TGTGCCAGCAGTCAGTACTCTGGGGCCAACGTCCTGACTTTC. Amino acid sequence: CASSQYSGANVLTF. The chain joins TRBV6-2 or TRBV6-3 to TRBJ2-6; no clear D. Germline CDR1 is MNHEY and CDR2 is SVGEGT. This CDR3 has 14 amino acids. Trimming removed 5 bases at V and 0 bases at J, with 5 bases between.

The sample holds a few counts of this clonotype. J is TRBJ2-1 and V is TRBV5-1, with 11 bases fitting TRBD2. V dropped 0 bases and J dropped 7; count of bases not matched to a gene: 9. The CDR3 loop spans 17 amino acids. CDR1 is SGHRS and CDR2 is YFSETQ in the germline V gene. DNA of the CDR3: TGCGCCAGCAGCTTGGCGGAAAATAGCGGGGGGGGAAATGAGCAGTTCTTC. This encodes CASSLAENSGGGNEQFF.

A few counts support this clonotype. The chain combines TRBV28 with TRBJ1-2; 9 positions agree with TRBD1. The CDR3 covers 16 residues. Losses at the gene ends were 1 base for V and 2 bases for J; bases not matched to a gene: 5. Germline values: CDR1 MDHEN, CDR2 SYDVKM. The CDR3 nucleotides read TGTGCCAGCAGTTTATCATACAGGGGGCCGAACTATGGCTACACCTTC. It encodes CASSLSYRGPNYGYTF.

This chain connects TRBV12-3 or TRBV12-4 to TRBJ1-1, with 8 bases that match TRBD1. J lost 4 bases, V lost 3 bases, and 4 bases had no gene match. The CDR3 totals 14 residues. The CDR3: CASSFQGARTEAFF. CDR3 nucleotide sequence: TGTGCCAGCAGTTTCCAGGGGGCCCGCACTGAAGCTTTCTTT.

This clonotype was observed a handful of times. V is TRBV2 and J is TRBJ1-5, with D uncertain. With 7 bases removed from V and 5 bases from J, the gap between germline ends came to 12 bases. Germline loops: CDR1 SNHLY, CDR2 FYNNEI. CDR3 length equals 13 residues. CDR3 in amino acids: CASMRGLDQPQHF. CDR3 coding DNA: TGTGCCAGCATGCGTGGGTTGGATCAGCCCCAGCATTTT.

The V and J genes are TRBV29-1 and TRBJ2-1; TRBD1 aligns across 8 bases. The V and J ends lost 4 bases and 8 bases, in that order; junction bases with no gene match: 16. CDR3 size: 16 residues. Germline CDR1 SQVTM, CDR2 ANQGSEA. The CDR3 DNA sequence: TGCAGCGTTGGGGGGGTTCAGGGGGCGATTATGGATGAGCAGTTCTTC. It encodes CSVGGVQGAIMDEQFF.

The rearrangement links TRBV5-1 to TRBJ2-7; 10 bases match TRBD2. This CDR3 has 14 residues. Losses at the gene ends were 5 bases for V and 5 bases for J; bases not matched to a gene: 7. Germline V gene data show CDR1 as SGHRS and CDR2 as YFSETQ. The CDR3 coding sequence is TGCGCCAGCAGACCTGGACTAGCGGTTGACGAGCAGTACTTC. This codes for CASRPGLAVDEQYF.

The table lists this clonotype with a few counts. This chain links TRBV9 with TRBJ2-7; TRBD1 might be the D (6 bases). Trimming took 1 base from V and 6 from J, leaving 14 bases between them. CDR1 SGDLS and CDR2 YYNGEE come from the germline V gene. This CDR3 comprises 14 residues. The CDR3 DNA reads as TGTGCCAGCAGCGTACGAACAGGGACGGGCGAGCAGTACTTC. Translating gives CASSVRTGTGEQYF.

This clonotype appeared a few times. CDR3 amino acids: CSVQPGQGYNEQFF. CDR3 bases: TGCAGCGTTCAGCCGGGACAGGGATACAATGAGCAGTTCTTC. The chain employs TRBV29-1 and TRBJ2-1, with TRBD1 identical over 9 bases. CDR1 and CDR2 (germline): SQVTM, ANQGSEA. Trimming removed 5 bases from V and 4 bases from J; junction bases left unmatched: 6. The CDR3 contains 14 residues.

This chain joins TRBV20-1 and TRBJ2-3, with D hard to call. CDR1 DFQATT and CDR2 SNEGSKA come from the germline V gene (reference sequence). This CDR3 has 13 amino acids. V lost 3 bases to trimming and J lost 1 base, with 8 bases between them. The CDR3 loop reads CSASSPGTDTQYF. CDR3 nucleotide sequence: TGCAGTGCTAGCTCCCCCGGCACAGATACGCAGTATTTT.

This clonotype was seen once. For the CDR3, the DNA is TGCGCCAGCGCTCAGGGGAACAAGAGAAACACCATATATTTT. This gives the protein CASAQGNKRNTIYF. V is TRBV23-1 and J is TRBJ1-3, with a possible D match to TRBD1 (6 bases). TRBV23-1 is filed as an ORF, its function uncertain. The CDR3 covers 14 residues. V was cut by 8 bases and J by 5 bases, with 16 bases left in between.

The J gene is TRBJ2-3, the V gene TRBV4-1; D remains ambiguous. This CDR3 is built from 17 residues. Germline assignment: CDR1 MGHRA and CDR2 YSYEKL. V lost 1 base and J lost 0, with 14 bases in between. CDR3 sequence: CASSQGRSGSSTDTQYF. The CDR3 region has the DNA TGCGCCAGCAGCCAAGGACGATCCGGGTCCAGCACAGATACGCAGTATTTT.

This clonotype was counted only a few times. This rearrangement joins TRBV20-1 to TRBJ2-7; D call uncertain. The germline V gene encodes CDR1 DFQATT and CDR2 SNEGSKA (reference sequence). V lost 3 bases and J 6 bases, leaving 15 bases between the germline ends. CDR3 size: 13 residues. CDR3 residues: CSASSGRQVEQYF. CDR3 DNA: TGCAGTGCTAGTAGTGGACGCCAGGTCGAGCAGTACTTC.